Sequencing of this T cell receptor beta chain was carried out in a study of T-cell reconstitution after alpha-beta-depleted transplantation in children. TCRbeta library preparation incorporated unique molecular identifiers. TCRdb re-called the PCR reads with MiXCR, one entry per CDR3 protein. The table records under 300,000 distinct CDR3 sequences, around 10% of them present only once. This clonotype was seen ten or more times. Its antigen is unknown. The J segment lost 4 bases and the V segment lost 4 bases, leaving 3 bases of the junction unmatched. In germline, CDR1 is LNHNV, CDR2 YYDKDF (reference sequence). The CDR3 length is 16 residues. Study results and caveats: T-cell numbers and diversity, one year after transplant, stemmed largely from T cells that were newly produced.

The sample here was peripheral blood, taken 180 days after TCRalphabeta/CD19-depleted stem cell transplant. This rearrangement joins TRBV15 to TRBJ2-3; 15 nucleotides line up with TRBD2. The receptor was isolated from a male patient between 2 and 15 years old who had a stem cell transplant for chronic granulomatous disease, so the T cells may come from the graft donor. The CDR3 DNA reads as TGTGCCACCAGCAACGGACTAGCGGGAGGGCCAGATACGCAGTATTTT. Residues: CATSNGLAGGPDTQYF. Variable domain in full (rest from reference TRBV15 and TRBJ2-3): DAMVIQNPRYQVTQFGKPVTLSCSQTLNHNVMYWYQQKSSQAPKLLFHYYDKDFNNEADTPDNFQSRRPNTSFCFLDIRSPGLGDTAMYLCATSNGLAGGPDTQYFGPGTRLTVL.